These T cell receptor beta chains were read from a single sample in a study of blood T cell repertoires in COVID-19. Clones were sequenced by immunoSEQ multiplex PCR, and TCRdb holds only the in-frame ones, with some missing. The sample holds about 160,000 clones, around four fifths seen once. The sequenced sample was peripheral blood. These receptors came from a woman aged 80 or over with acute or convalescent COVID-19. CDR3s include the opening cysteine and the closing phenylalanine or tryptophan. The order of the fields is J gene, V gene, D gene, clone size, CDR3 DNA, CDR3 protein. D genes are given only for firm matches. Only part of the rows carry a size: once, few, many, or a class if the clone is expanded.

j_call: TRBJ1-1; v_call: TRBV7-2; d_call: -; clone_size: once; cdr3_nt: TGTGCCAGCAGCTTTACACTGAACACTGAAGCTTTCTTT; cdr3_aa: CASSFTLNTEAFF
j_call: TRBJ2-5; v_call: TRBV10-3; d_call: TRBD1; clone_size: once; cdr3_nt: TGTGCCATCAGTGAGCCCCAACAGGGGAAAGAGACCCAGTACTTC; cdr3_aa: CAISEPQQGKETQYF
j_call: TRBJ1-4; v_call: TRBV19; d_call: -; clone_size: once; cdr3_nt: TGTGCCAGTAGTACCGGACAGCTTAATGAAAAACTGTTTTTT; cdr3_aa: CASSTGQLNEKLFF
j_call: TRBJ1-6; v_call: TRBV7-9; d_call: -; clone_size: -; cdr3_nt: TGTGCCAGCAGTCCAGGGGTCTATAATTCACCCCTCCACTTT; cdr3_aa: CASSPGVYNSPLHF
j_call: TRBJ2-3; v_call: TRBV15; d_call: TRBD2; clone_size: -; cdr3_nt: TGTGCCACCAGCAGAGAGTACACGGGAGGAGCTGATACGCAGTATTTT; cdr3_aa: CATSREYTGGADTQYF
j_call: TRBJ2-1; v_call: TRBV9; d_call: TRBD2; clone_size: -; cdr3_nt: TGTGCCAGCAGCGTCTCGCGACAGACTAGCGGGAGGAACAATGAGCAGTTCTTC; cdr3_aa: CASSVSRQTSGRNNEQFF
j_call: TRBJ2-5; v_call: TRBV7-9; d_call: -; clone_size: -; cdr3_nt: TGTGCCAGCAGCTACACGGAGACCCAGTACTTC; cdr3_aa: CASSYTETQYF
j_call: TRBJ2-1; v_call: TRBV7-2; d_call: -; clone_size: -; cdr3_nt: TGTGCCAGCAGCTTCACCGGAGGCAATGAGCAGTTCTTC; cdr3_aa: CASSFTGGNEQFF
j_call: TRBJ1-5; v_call: TRBV19; d_call: TRBD1; clone_size: once; cdr3_nt: TGTGCCAGTAGTCTACAGGGGGTACAGCCCCAGCATTTT; cdr3_aa: CASSLQGVQPQHF
j_call: TRBJ2-5; v_call: TRBV10-3; d_call: TRBD1; clone_size: -; cdr3_nt: TGTGCCATCAGTGAGACCCTAGGACAGGGGCTATTTGGCGGGGAGACCCAGTACTTC; cdr3_aa: CAISETLGQGLFGGETQYF
j_call: TRBJ1-2; v_call: TRBV19; d_call: TRBD1; clone_size: -; cdr3_nt: TGTGCCAGTAGTATACCGGGACAGGGGGCCGAACTCCTCTATGGCTACACCTTC; cdr3_aa: CASSIPGQGAELLYGYTF
j_call: TRBJ1-3; v_call: TRBV5-6; d_call: -; clone_size: -; cdr3_nt: TGTGCCAGCAGCTTGGGGGCTGGGGCTCCTGGAAACACCATATATTTT; cdr3_aa: CASSLGAGAPGNTIYF
j_call: TRBJ2-3; v_call: TRBV19; d_call: -; clone_size: -; cdr3_nt: TGTGCCAGTAGTATCGGGCGGGGAGGATTGACAGATACGCAGTATTTT; cdr3_aa: CASSIGRGGLTDTQYF
j_call: TRBJ1-2; v_call: TRBV18; d_call: -; clone_size: -; cdr3_nt: TGTGCCAGCTCACCGGACAGTAGAACTAACTATGGCTACACCTTC; cdr3_aa: CASSPDSRTNYGYTF
j_call: TRBJ1-2; v_call: TRBV19; d_call: -; clone_size: -; cdr3_nt: TGTGCCAGTAGCACAGCGTTGAGGCGGGACCGTGGCTACACCTTC; cdr3_aa: CASSTALRRDRGYTF
j_call: TRBJ2-1; v_call: TRBV11-2; d_call: TRBD2; clone_size: -; cdr3_nt: TGTGCCAGCTCAGGGACTAGCTACTCCTACAATGAGCAGTTCTTC; cdr3_aa: CASSGTSYSYNEQFF
j_call: TRBJ2-1; v_call: TRBV18; d_call: TRBD2; clone_size: -; cdr3_nt: TGTGCCAGCTCACCACCGGGGCTAGCGGGAGCCGGTGAGCAGTTCTTC; cdr3_aa: CASSPPGLAGAGEQFF
j_call: TRBJ2-1; v_call: TRBV19; d_call: -; clone_size: -; cdr3_nt: TGTGCCAGCGCCCCAGGCTACAATGAGCAGTTCTTC; cdr3_aa: CASAPGYNEQFF
j_call: TRBJ1-3; v_call: TRBV18; d_call: -; clone_size: -; cdr3_nt: TGTGCCAGCTCACCAATCACCCAGGGCTCTGGAAACACCATATATTTT; cdr3_aa: CASSPITQGSGNTIYF
j_call: TRBJ1-6; v_call: TRBV18; d_call: -; clone_size: -; cdr3_nt: TGTGCCAGCTCAGGCGGGGTCTATGGCTCACCCCTCCACTTT; cdr3_aa: CASSGGVYGSPLHF
j_call: TRBJ1-5; v_call: TRBV9; d_call: -; clone_size: -; cdr3_nt: TGTGCCAGCAGCGTAGGGGTCGGAGTTAATCAGCCCCAGCATTTT; cdr3_aa: CASSVGVGVNQPQHF
j_call: TRBJ1-5; v_call: TRBV7-2; d_call: -; clone_size: few; cdr3_nt: TGTGCCAGCAGCTTATCGTTGGGGGGGCTTCAGCCCCAGCATTTT; cdr3_aa: CASSLSLGGLQPQHF
j_call: TRBJ2-3; v_call: TRBV10-1; d_call: TRBD2; clone_size: -; cdr3_nt: TGCGCCAGCAGTGATGGGACTAGCGGAGCCACTCTTACAGATACGCAGTATTTT; cdr3_aa: CASSDGTSGATLTDTQYF
j_call: TRBJ2-3; v_call: TRBV28; d_call: TRBD1; clone_size: -; cdr3_nt: TGTGCCAGCAGTAAAGTGGGACAGGGGGGGAGGGATACGCAGTATTTT; cdr3_aa: CASSKVGQGGRDTQYF
j_call: TRBJ1-1; v_call: TRBV14; d_call: TRBD1; clone_size: -; cdr3_nt: TGTGCCAGCAGCCGCCGGACAGGGGGTAAGGATGAAGCTTTCTTT; cdr3_aa: CASSRRTGGKDEAFF
j_call: TRBJ1-1; v_call: TRBV11-2; d_call: -; clone_size: -; cdr3_nt: TGTGCCAGCAGCCTCATGAGTCAGCGTGAAGCTTTCTTT; cdr3_aa: CASSLMSQREAFF
j_call: TRBJ1-1; v_call: TRBV5-1; d_call: -; clone_size: -; cdr3_nt: TGCGCCAGCAGCATTACAGTGGGGAACACTGAAGCTTTCTTT; cdr3_aa: CASSITVGNTEAFF
j_call: TRBJ1-2; v_call: TRBV5-1; d_call: TRBD1; clone_size: -; cdr3_nt: TGCGCCAGCAGCTTTGGGCAGGGGGTAAACTATGGCTACACCTTC; cdr3_aa: CASSFGQGVNYGYTF
j_call: TRBJ1-2; v_call: TRBV6-5; d_call: TRBD1; clone_size: -; cdr3_nt: TGTGCCAGCGGAGGGACAGGGGTTTTCTATGGCTACACCTTC; cdr3_aa: CASGGTGVFYGYTF
j_call: TRBJ2-2; v_call: TRBV5-8; d_call: TRBD2; clone_size: -; cdr3_nt: TGTGCCAGCAGCTTCCCGGGAGGGGACACCGGGGAGCTGTTTTTT; cdr3_aa: CASSFPGGDTGELFF
j_call: TRBJ2-1; v_call: TRBV21-1; d_call: -; clone_size: few; cdr3_nt: TGTGCCAGCAGCAAAGTTGTCGGGAGGCCCTACAATGAGCAGTTCTTC; cdr3_aa: CASSKVVGRPYNEQFF
j_call: TRBJ1-2; v_call: TRBV5-1; d_call: -; clone_size: -; cdr3_nt: TGCGCCAGCAGCTTGTTTGGAGCCCAGCCCTATGGCTACACCTTC; cdr3_aa: CASSLFGAQPYGYTF
j_call: TRBJ1-4; v_call: TRBV7-9; d_call: -; clone_size: -; cdr3_nt: TGTGCCAGCAGCTTAGTAGCGGCGGGGGAAAAACTGTTTTTT; cdr3_aa: CASSLVAAGEKLFF
j_call: TRBJ1-1; v_call: TRBV5-6; d_call: -; clone_size: -; cdr3_nt: TGTGCCAGCAGCTTGGGCCCCCCGGGGAGGCGGAACACTGAAGCTTTCTTT; cdr3_aa: CASSLGPPGRRNTEAFF
j_call: TRBJ2-5; v_call: TRBV12-3/TRBV12-4; d_call: -; clone_size: -; cdr3_nt: TGTGCCAGCAGTTTCGGACACCTAGAGACCCAGTACTTC; cdr3_aa: CASSFGHLETQYF
j_call: TRBJ1-4; v_call: TRBV10-3; d_call: -; clone_size: -; cdr3_nt: TGTGCCATCAGTGACGGGGGGGCAACTAATGAAAAACTGTTTTTT; cdr3_aa: CAISDGGATNEKLFF
j_call: TRBJ1-5; v_call: TRBV5-6; d_call: TRBD1; clone_size: -; cdr3_nt: TGTGCCAGCAGCCTAGGACAGGGCGAGAATCAGCCCCAGCATTTT; cdr3_aa: CASSLGQGENQPQHF
j_call: TRBJ2-1; v_call: TRBV3-1/TRBV3-2; d_call: TRBD1; clone_size: -; cdr3_nt: TGTGCCAGCAGCCAAGAGAGCAGGGGGAACAATGAGCAGTTCTTC; cdr3_aa: CASSQESRGNNEQFF
j_call: TRBJ2-3; v_call: TRBV5-8; d_call: TRBD1; clone_size: once; cdr3_nt: TGTGCCAGCAGCTGGACAGGGGGCGCGGCAGATACGCAGTATTTT; cdr3_aa: CASSWTGGAADTQYF
j_call: TRBJ2-1; v_call: TRBV28; d_call: -; clone_size: few; cdr3_nt: TGTGCCAGCAGTTTTAACAATGAGCAGTTCTTC; cdr3_aa: CASSFNNEQFF
j_call: TRBJ1-2; v_call: TRBV28; d_call: -; clone_size: -; cdr3_nt: TGTGCCAGCATTTCGGGGGAACGGAGGGGCTACACCTTC; cdr3_aa: CASISGERRGYTF
j_call: TRBJ1-5; v_call: TRBV5-1; d_call: -; clone_size: -; cdr3_nt: TGCGCCAGCAGCTTGGGAGAAGGAGGGGGAGGGAATCAGCCCCAGCATTTT; cdr3_aa: CASSLGEGGGGNQPQHF
j_call: TRBJ1-1; v_call: TRBV18; d_call: TRBD1; clone_size: -; cdr3_nt: TGTGCCAGCTCACCACCTTCAGGGGGATCGACTGAAGCTTTCTTT; cdr3_aa: CASSPPSGGSTEAFF
j_call: TRBJ1-1; v_call: TRBV9; d_call: TRBD1; clone_size: -; cdr3_nt: TGTGCCAGCAGCGGGCACGACAGGGGAAACACTGAAGCTTTCTTT; cdr3_aa: CASSGHDRGNTEAFF
j_call: TRBJ2-1; v_call: TRBV27; d_call: TRBD2; clone_size: few; cdr3_nt: TGTGCCAGCAGTCCAAGGGGACTAGCGGGAGGGCTGGGGCAGTTCTTC; cdr3_aa: CASSPRGLAGGLGQFF
j_call: TRBJ1-2; v_call: TRBV7-2; d_call: TRBD1; clone_size: -; cdr3_nt: TGTGCCAGCAGCTTACTTCCAGGGGGCGCCAGCTATGGCTACACCTTC; cdr3_aa: CASSLLPGGASYGYTF
j_call: TRBJ1-1; v_call: TRBV5-1; d_call: -; clone_size: -; cdr3_nt: TGCGCCAGCAGCTTGATCGGGAACACTGAAGCTTTCTTT; cdr3_aa: CASSLIGNTEAFF
j_call: TRBJ1-5; v_call: TRBV19; d_call: TRBD1; clone_size: -; cdr3_nt: TGTGCCAGTAGTACCTTTCTCGCGACAGGGGGCATACAGCCCCAGCATTTT; cdr3_aa: CASSTFLATGGIQPQHF
j_call: TRBJ1-5; v_call: TRBV28; d_call: -; clone_size: once; cdr3_nt: TGTGCCAGCAGTTTTTATCAGGATTCGAGCAATCAGCCCCAGCATTTT; cdr3_aa: CASSFYQDSSNQPQHF
j_call: TRBJ2-7; v_call: TRBV18; d_call: TRBD1; clone_size: -; cdr3_nt: TGTGCCAGCTCATCCGGGACAGACTACGAGCAGTACTTC; cdr3_aa: CASSSGTDYEQYF
j_call: TRBJ2-7; v_call: TRBV5-5; d_call: -; clone_size: once; cdr3_nt: TGTGCCAGCAGCTCTTTCTACGAGCAGTACTTC; cdr3_aa: CASSSFYEQYF
j_call: TRBJ1-2; v_call: TRBV6-5; d_call: TRBD1; clone_size: few; cdr3_nt: TGTGCCAGTTATTGGACAGGCTATGGCTACACCTTC; cdr3_aa: CASYWTGYGYTF
j_call: TRBJ2-1; v_call: TRBV5-1; d_call: -; clone_size: few; cdr3_nt: TGCGCCACCAGCACGACTACCTTGGGGGAGCAGTTCTTC; cdr3_aa: CATSTTTLGEQFF
j_call: TRBJ2-3; v_call: TRBV5-5; d_call: TRBD1; clone_size: -; cdr3_nt: TGTGCCAGCAGCTTGGGCAGGGGGATTAGCACAGATACGCAGTATTTT; cdr3_aa: CASSLGRGISTDTQYF
j_call: TRBJ1-1; v_call: TRBV6-6; d_call: -; clone_size: -; cdr3_nt: TGTGCCAGCAGTTACACAAGGAACACTGAAGCTTTCTTT; cdr3_aa: CASSYTRNTEAFF
j_call: TRBJ1-1; v_call: TRBV4-3; d_call: -; clone_size: -; cdr3_nt: TGCGCCAGCAGCCAAGTTACGACGGGGAACACTGAAGCTTTCTTT; cdr3_aa: CASSQVTTGNTEAFF